The next 22 T cell receptor beta chains were all read from a single sample in a study of cytomegalovirus exposure and HLA in healthy donors. The primer mix had 60 Vbeta and 13 Jbeta primers. Here immunoSEQ multiplex PCR was the method, and the copy in TCRdb shows in-frame clones only, minus some. Of over 150,000 clones in the sample, 70% to 80% were seen once. Source material: PBMCs. The receptors shown here come from a man under 40 in good health and CMV-seropositive.

This chain connects TRBV28 to TRBJ2-2, with 10 bases matching TRBD1. V dropped 7 bases and J dropped 7; count of bases not matched to a gene: 15. From germline, CDR1 is MDHEN and CDR2 SYDVKM. The CDR3 runs 17 residues. The chain's CDR3 is CASIPTTGGRGHGELFF. The CDR3 DNA reads as TGTGCCAGCATTCCGACGACAGGGGGCAGGGGCCACGGGGAGCTGTTTTTT.

The gene calls are TRBV5-6 and TRBJ2-1, with no clear D. The CDR3 extends over 16 amino acids. V dropped 2 bases and J dropped 5 bases, with 17 bases sitting between them. Germline V gene sequence: CDR1 SGHDT, CDR2 YYEEEE. CDR3 sequence: CASSFRVNPRNNEQFF. CDR3 sequence (DNA): TGTGCCAGCAGCTTTAGAGTAAACCCCCGAAACAATGAGCAGTTCTTC.

This clone was seen repeatedly, ten times or more. The gene calls are TRBV7-2 and TRBJ1-1, with a tentative D call TRBD1 (6 bases). V gave up 1 base and J gave up 2 bases, with 17 bases separating them. The CDR3 covers 17 residues. The V gene's germline CDR1 is SGHTA and CDR2 FQGNSA. As DNA, the CDR3 is TGTGCCAGCAGCTTAGATCCCTTTAGCAGGGGAAACACTGAAGCTTTCTTT. Translation: CASSLDPFSRGNTEAFF.

The J gene is TRBJ1-5, the V gene TRBV18; D is ambiguous. Germline loops: CDR1 KGHSH, CDR2 LQKENI. The length of the CDR3 is 17 residues. V shed 3 bases and J shed 1 base, with 16 bases lying between them. CDR3 residues: CASSPPGGPGSNQPQHF. For the CDR3, the DNA is TGTGCCAGCTCACCCCCCGGAGGGCCGGGGAGCAATCAGCCCCAGCATTTT.

The V and J genes are TRBV7-2 and TRBJ1-5; TRBD1 matches 9 bases. V lost 4 bases and J lost 3; bases outside the gene matches: 7. Per germline, CDR1 SGHTA and CDR2 FQGNSA. The CDR3 extends over 16 amino acids. In nucleotides, the CDR3 is TGTGCCAGCAGCTCGAGACAGGGGGTATTCAATCAGCCCCAGCATTTT. Protein product: CASSSRQGVFNQPQHF. Using reference TRBV7-2 and TRBJ1-5 for the parts outside the CDR3, the full variable domain is GAGVSQSPSNKVTEKGKDVELRCDPISGHTALYWYRQSLGQGLEFLIYFQGNSAPDKSGLPSDRFSAERTGGSVSTLTIQRTQQEDSAVYLCASSSRQGVFNQPQHFGDGTRLSIL.

The V call is TRBV15, the J call TRBJ1-4, with D perhaps TRBD1 (5 bases). Germline V gene sequence: CDR1 LNHNV, CDR2 YYDKDF (reference sequence). Trimming cost V 0 bases and J 4 bases, with 12 bases left between them. This CDR3 has 16 amino acids. The CDR3 DNA reads as TGTGCCACCAGCAGAGAGAAAACAGGATATAATGAAAAACTGTTTTTT. Translating gives CATSREKTGYNEKLFF.

The chain joins TRBV5-1 to TRBJ2-7; D may be TRBD2 (5 bases). The CDR3 totals 11 residues. The germline gives CDR1 SGHRS, CDR2 YFSETQ. With 7 bases removed from V and 9 bases from J, the gap between germline ends came to 14 bases. CDR3 sequence: CASGPNEGQYF. In nucleotides, the CDR3 is TGCGCCAGCGGCCCGAACGAGGGGCAGTACTTC.

V is TRBV27 and J is TRBJ1-2, with a tentative D call TRBD1 (6 bases). V lost 3 bases and J 8 bases, leaving 13 bases between the germline ends. CDR3 length: 13 amino acids. Germline assignment: CDR1 MNHEY and CDR2 SMNVEV (reference sequence). The CDR3: CASSFRGATGYTF. CDR3 nucleotides: TGTGCCAGCAGTTTCAGGGGTGCTACCGGCTACACCTTC.

This chain connects TRBV27 to TRBJ2-5, with 13 nucleotides matching TRBD2. Germline assignment: CDR1 MNHEY and CDR2 SMNVEV (reference sequence). The CDR3 has 17 amino acids. V lost 5 bases to trimming and J lost 0 bases; unmatched junction nucleotides: 6. CDR3 loop: CASSLGLAGAYQETQYF. CDR3 DNA sequence: TGTGCCAGCAGTCTCGGACTAGCGGGAGCGTACCAAGAGACCCAGTACTTC.

This chain joins TRBV7-9 and TRBJ1-5, with D possibly matching TRBD1 (5 bases). The CDR3 spans 17 residues. Trimming pared 3 bases from V and 0 bases from J, leaving 15 bases between. Germline CDR1 SEHNR, CDR2 FQNEAQ (reference sequence). The CDR3 protein is CASSLPNQGYSNQPQHF. CDR3 bases: TGTGCCAGCAGCTTGCCCAATCAGGGATATAGCAATCAGCCCCAGCATTTT.

V gene TRBV9 combines with J gene TRBJ1-4; D perhaps matches TRBD1 (5 bases). This CDR3 spans 14 amino acids. The V end lost 10 bases, the J end lost 3 bases, and 16 bases lay between the germline ends. CDR1 and CDR2 from the germline V gene are SGDLS and YYNGEE. The CDR3 sequence: CASARGGANEKLFF. CDR3 sequence (DNA): TGTGCCTCGGCCCGGGGGGGAGCTAATGAAAAACTGTTTTTT.

The CDR3 loop reads CASSQTGRAGGNTEAFF. CDR3 DNA sequence: TGCGCCAGCAGCCAAACGGGTAGGGCAGGGGGAAACACTGAAGCTTTCTTT. The chain couples TRBV5-1 to TRBJ1-1, with TRBD1 identical over 7 bases. The germline gives CDR1 SGHRS, CDR2 YFSETQ. The CDR3 is made up of 17 amino acids. Trimming at V came to 4 bases and at J to 2 bases, leaving 14 bases not matched to a gene.

The gene calls are TRBV7-2 and TRBJ1-5; D not resolved. The CDR3 totals 15 residues. Trimming cost V 1 base and J 1 base, with 8 bases left between them. CDR1 and CDR2 from the germline V gene are SGHTA and FQGNSA. The CDR3 bases are TGTGCCAGCAGCTTAGAAACGGGGAGCAATCAGCCCCAGCATTTT. It is translated as CASSLETGSNQPQHF.

The CDR3 DNA reads TGTGCCAGCAGCTTTTCGGGACTAGCGGGAGTCTCCTACAATGAGCAGTTCTTC. It yields the protein CASSFSGLAGVSYNEQFF. The chain joins TRBV7-9 to TRBJ2-1, with 14 nucleotides matching TRBD2. The J segment lost 0 bases and the V segment lost 3 bases, leaving 4 bases of the junction unmatched. The CDR3 has 18 amino acids. The germline V gene has CDR1 SEHNR and CDR2 FQNEAQ (reference sequence).

J is TRBJ1-2 and V is TRBV10-3, with D uncertain. Trimming left V 6 bases short and J 4 bases short, with 6 bases between. CDR1 is ENHRY and CDR2 is SYGVKD in the germline V gene. The CDR3 is made up of 11 amino acids. The CDR3 is CAIRGSYGYTF. CDR3 sequence (DNA): TGTGCCATCAGGGGGAGCTATGGCTACACCTTC.

This sequence joins TRBV10-2 and TRBJ1-2, with D maybe TRBD1 (5 bases). Germline CDR1 is WSHSY and CDR2 is SAAADI. The germline V and J ends were trimmed by 6 bases and 5 bases, with 22 bases remaining between them. The CDR3 contains 16 residues. The chain's CDR3 is CASRGEGQASGYGYTF. Here the CDR3 DNA reads TGCGCCAGCAGGGGGGAGGGCCAGGCGTCGGGGTATGGCTACACCTTC.

This rearrangement joins TRBV11-2 to TRBJ1-1, with 12 bases fitting TRBD1. The V segment lost 1 base and the J segment 0 bases; nucleotides outside the gene matches: 3. CDR1 SGHAT and CDR2 FQNNGV come from the germline V gene. This CDR3 is built from 17 residues. DNA for the CDR3: TGTGCCAGCAGCTTAGGGGACAGGGGGCAGATGAACACTGAAGCTTTCTTT. It is translated as CASSLGDRGQMNTEAFF.

The chain couples TRBV7-9 to TRBJ2-7; TRBD2 is a possible D gene (6 bases). There are 11 residues in the CDR3. The V end lost 5 bases, the J end lost 4 bases, and 6 bases lay between the germline ends. The germline V gene encodes CDR1 SEHNR and CDR2 FQNEAQ (reference sequence). The CDR3 nucleotides read TGTGCCAGCAGCCGGGAGTACGAGCAGTACTTC. Protein product: CASSREYEQYF.

The J gene is TRBJ2-7, the V gene TRBV21-1; the table's D gene call, TRBD1, was not cross checked with the DNA. TRBV21-1 represents a pseudogene. The CDR3 is 15 amino acids. Here the CDR3 DNA reads TGTGCCAGCACTATAAGGACAGGGAATCCCTACGAGCAGTACTTC. It specifies CASTIRTGNPYEQYF.

The table lists this clone with a few counts. This chain uses TRBV7-2 with TRBJ2-2, with a weak D call TRBD1 (6 bases). Germline lookup yields CDR1 SGHTA and CDR2 FQGNSA. This CDR3 has 14 amino acids. Between the trimmed V and J ends, which lost 3 bases and 9 bases, there was a span of 14 bases. The CDR3 loop reads CASSFGTLHRELFF. The CDR3 DNA reads as TGTGCCAGCAGCTTCGGGACACTCCACCGGGAGCTGTTTTTT.

The gene calls are TRBV30 and TRBJ2-3, with no clear D. Germline V CDR1 and CDR2: GTSNPN, SVGIG (reference sequence). V lost 3 bases to trimming and J lost 0 bases, with 13 bases between them. The CDR3 is 15 amino acids. The CDR3 nucleotides are TGTGCCTGGAGCCTGCGGCCTCTAAGCACAGATACGCAGTATTTT. Translated, it gives CAWSLRPLSTDTQYF.

The rearrangement joins TRBV11-3 to TRBJ2-5; 8 positions match TRBD2. With 3 bases clipped from V and 5 bases from J, the junction kept 2 bases outside the gene matches. The germline gives CDR1 SGHNT, CDR2 YENEEA. The CDR3 totals 13 residues. DNA for the CDR3: TGTGCCAGCAGCTTTAGCGGGACGGAGACCCAGTACTTC. It is translated as CASSFSGTETQYF.